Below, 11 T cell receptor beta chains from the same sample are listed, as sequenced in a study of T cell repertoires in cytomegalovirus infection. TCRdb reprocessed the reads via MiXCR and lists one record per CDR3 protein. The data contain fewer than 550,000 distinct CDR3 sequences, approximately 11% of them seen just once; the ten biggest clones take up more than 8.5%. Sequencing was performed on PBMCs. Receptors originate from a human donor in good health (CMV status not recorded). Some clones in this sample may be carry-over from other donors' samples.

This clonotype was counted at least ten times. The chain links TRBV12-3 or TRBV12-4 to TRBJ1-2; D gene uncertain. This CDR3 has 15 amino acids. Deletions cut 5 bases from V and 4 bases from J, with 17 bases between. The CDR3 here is CASSLTGAQAYGYTF. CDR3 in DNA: TGTGCCAGCAGTCTGACTGGAGCGCAGGCCTATGGCTACACCTTC.

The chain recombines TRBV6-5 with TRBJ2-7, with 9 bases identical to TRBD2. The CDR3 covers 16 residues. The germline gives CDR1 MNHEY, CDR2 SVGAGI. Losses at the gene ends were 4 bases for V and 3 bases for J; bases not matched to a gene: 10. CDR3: CASSSSFLAGVYEQYF. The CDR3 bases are TGTGCCAGCAGTTCATCCTTTTTAGCGGGAGTCTACGAGCAGTACTTC.

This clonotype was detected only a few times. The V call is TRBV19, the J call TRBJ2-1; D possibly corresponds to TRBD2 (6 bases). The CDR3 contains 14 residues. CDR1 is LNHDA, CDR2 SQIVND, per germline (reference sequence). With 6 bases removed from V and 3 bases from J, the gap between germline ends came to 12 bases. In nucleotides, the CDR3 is TGTGCCAGTAGCCCTTTGCGGGACTACAATGAGCAGTTCTTC. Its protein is CASSPLRDYNEQFF. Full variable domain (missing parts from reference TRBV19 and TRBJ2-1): DGGITQSPKYLFRKEGQNVTLSCEQNLNHDAMYWYRQDPGQGLRLIYYSQIVNDFQKGDIAEGYSVSREKKESFPLTVTSAQKNPTAFYLCASSPLRDYNEQFFGPGTRLTVL.

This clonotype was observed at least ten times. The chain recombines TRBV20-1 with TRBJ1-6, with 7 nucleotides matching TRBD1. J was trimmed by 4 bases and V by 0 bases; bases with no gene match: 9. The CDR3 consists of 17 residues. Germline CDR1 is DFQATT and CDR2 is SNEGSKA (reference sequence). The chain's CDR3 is CSARDGLGGLYNSPLHF. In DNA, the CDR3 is TGCAGTGCTAGAGATGGGTTAGGGGGCCTTTATAATTCACCCCTCCACTTT.

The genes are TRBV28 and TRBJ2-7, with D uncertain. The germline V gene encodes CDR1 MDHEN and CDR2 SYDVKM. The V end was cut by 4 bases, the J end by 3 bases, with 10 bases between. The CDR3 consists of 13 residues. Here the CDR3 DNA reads TGTGCCAGCAGTTCTAAAAGCTACTACGAGCAGTACTTC. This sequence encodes CASSSKSYYEQYF.

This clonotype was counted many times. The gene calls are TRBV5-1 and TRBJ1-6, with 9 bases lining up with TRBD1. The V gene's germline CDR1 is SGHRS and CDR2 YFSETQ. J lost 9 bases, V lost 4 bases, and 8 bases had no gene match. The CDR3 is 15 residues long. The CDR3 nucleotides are TGCGCCAGCAGCATAAGACAGGGGGTCTCTTCACCCCTCCACTTT. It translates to CASSIRQGVSSPLHF.

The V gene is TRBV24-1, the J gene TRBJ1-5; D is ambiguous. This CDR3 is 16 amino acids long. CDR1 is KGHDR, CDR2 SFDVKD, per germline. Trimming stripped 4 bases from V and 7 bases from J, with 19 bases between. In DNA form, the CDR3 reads TGTGCCACCAGTGACCCCCGAGAGGGAGTAGGGCAGCCCCAGCATTTT. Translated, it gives CATSDPREGVGQPQHF.

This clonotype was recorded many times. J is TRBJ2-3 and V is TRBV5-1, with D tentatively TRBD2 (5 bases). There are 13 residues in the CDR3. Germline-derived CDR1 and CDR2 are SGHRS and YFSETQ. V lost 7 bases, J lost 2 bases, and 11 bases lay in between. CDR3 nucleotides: TGCGCCAGCTATGGGGAGACCACAGATACGCAGTATTTT. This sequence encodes CASYGETTDTQYF.

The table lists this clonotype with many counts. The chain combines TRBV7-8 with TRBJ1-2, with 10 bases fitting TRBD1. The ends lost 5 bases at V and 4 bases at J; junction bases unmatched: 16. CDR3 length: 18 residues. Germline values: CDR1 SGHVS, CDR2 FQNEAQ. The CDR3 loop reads CASSAHRDRGGVSYGYTF. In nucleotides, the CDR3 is TGTGCCAGCAGCGCTCACCGGGACAGGGGAGGCGTTAGCTATGGCTACACCTTC.

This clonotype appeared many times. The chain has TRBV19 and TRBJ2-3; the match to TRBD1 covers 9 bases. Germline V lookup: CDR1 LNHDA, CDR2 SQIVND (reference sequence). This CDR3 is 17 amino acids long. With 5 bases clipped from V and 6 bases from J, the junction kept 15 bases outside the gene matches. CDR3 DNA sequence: TGTGCCAGTAGTGACCCTCCAGGGACAGGGCGCGGGGATACGCAGTATTTT. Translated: CASSDPPGTGRGDTQYF. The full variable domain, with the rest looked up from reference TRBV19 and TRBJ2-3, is DGGITQSPKYLFRKEGQNVTLSCEQNLNHDAMYWYRQDPGQGLRLIYYSQIVNDFQKGDIAEGYSVSREKKESFPLTVTSAQKNPTAFYLCASSDPPGTGRGDTQYFGPGTRLTVL.

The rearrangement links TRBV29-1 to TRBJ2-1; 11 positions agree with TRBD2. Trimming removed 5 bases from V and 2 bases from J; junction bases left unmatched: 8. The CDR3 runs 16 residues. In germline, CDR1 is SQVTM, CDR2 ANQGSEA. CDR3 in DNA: TGCAGCGTTCGCACCGGGACTAGCGGAGCCTACAATGAGCAGTTCTTC. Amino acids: CSVRTGTSGAYNEQFF.